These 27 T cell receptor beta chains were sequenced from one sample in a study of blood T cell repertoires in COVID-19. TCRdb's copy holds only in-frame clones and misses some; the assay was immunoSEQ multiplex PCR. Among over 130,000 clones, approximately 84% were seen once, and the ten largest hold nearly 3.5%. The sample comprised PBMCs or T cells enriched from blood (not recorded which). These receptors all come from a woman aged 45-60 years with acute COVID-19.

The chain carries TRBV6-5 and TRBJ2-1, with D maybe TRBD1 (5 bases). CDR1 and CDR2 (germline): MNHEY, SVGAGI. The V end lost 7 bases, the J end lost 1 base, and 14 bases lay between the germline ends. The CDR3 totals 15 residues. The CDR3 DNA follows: TGTGCCAGCATTAGCAGGGCTAGTTCCTACAATGAGCAGTTCTTC. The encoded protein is CASISRASSYNEQFF.

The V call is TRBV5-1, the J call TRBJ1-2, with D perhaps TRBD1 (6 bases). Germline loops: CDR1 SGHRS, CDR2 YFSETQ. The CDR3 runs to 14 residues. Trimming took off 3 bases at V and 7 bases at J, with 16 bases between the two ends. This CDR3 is CASSSQGRDGGYTF. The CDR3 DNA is TGCGCCAGCAGCTCGCAGGGGAGAGACGGTGGCTACACCTTC.

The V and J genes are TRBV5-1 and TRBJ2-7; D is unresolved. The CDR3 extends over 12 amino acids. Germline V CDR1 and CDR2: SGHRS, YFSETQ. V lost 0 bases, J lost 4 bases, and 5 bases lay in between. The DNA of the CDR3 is TGCGCCAGCAGCTTGGGGCAGTACGAGCAGTACTTC. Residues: CASSLGQYEQYF.

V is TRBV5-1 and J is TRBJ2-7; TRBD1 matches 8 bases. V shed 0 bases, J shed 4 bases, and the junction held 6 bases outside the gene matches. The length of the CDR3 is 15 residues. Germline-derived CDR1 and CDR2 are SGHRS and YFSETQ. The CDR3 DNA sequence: TGCGCCAGCAGCTTGGGGTGGACAGGGAAATACGAGCAGTACTTC. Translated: CASSLGWTGKYEQYF.

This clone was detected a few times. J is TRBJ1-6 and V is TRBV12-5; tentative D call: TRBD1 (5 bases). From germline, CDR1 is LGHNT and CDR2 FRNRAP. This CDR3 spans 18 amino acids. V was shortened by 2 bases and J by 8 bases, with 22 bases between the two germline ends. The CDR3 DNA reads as TGTGCTAGTGGTTTGCTTACCCGACAGCACGACCTATATTCACCCCTCCACTTT. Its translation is CASGLLTRQHDLYSPLHF.

The CDR3 region has the DNA TGTGCCAGCAGCTTGCGGCTAGCGGGTCGCAATGAGCAGTTCTTC. Its protein is CASSLRLAGRNEQFF. The chain carries TRBV5-6 and TRBJ2-1, with TRBD2 identical over 8 bases. Germline V gene sequence: CDR1 SGHDT, CDR2 YYEEEE. V was clipped by 1 base and J by 6 bases; unmatched bases: 6. This CDR3 region has 15 residues.

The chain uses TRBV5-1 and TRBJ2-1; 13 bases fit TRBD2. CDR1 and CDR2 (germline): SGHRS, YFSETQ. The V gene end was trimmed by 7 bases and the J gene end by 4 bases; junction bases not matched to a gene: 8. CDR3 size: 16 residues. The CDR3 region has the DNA TGCGCCAGCGCTACTAGCGGGAGGGCCTTTTACAATGAGCAGTTCTTC. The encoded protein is CASATSGRAFYNEQFF.

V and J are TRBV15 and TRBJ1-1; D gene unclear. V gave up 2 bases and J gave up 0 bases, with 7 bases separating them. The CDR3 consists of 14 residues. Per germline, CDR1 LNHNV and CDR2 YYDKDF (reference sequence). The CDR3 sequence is CATSRSGLNTEAFF. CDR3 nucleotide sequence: TGTGCCACCAGCAGATCAGGCCTGAACACTGAAGCTTTCTTT.

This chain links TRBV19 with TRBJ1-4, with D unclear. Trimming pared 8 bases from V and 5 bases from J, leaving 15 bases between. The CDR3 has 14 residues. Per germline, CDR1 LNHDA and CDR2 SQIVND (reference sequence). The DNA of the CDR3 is TGTGCCAGTGCCTCCGGGTCCTCAAATGAAAAACTGTTTTTT. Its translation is CASASGSSNEKLFF.

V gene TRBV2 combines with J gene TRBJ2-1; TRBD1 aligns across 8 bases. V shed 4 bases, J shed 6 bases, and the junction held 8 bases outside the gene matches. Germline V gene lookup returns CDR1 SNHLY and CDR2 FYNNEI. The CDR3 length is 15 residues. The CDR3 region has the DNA TGTGCCAGCAGTGGAGACAGGGGTTCAGTCAATGAGCAGTTCTTC. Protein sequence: CASSGDRGSVNEQFF.

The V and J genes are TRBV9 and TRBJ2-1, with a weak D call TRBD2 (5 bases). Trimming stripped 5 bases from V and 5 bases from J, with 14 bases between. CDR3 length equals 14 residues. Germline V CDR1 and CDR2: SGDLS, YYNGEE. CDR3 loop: CASSSGGGNNEQFF. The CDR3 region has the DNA TGTGCCAGCAGTTCTGGAGGAGGCAACAATGAGCAGTTCTTC.

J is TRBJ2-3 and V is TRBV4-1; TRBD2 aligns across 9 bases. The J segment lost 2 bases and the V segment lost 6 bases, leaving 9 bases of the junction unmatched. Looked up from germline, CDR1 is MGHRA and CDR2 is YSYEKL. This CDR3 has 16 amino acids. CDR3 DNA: TGCGCCAGCAGGTGGAGTCCTAGCGGGGACACAGATACGCAGTATTTT. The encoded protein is CASRWSPSGDTDTQYF.

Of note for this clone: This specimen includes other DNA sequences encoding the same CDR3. As DNA, the CDR3 is TGTGCCAGCAGTGACAGGGGTGGGGAAAAACTGTTTTTT. Its translation is CASSDRGGEKLFF. V is TRBV2 and J is TRBJ1-4; D might be TRBD1 (6 bases). This CDR3 has 13 residues. V lost 3 bases, J lost 8 bases, and 10 bases lay in between. Germline V gene sequence: CDR1 SNHLY, CDR2 FYNNEI. The whole variable domain, remainder taken from reference TRBV2 and TRBJ1-4, is EPEVTQTPSHQVTQMGQEVILRCVPISNHLYFYWYRQILGQKVEFLVSFYNNEISEKSEIFDDQFSVERPDGSNFTLKIRSTKLEDSAMYFCASSDRGGEKLFFGSGTQLSVL.

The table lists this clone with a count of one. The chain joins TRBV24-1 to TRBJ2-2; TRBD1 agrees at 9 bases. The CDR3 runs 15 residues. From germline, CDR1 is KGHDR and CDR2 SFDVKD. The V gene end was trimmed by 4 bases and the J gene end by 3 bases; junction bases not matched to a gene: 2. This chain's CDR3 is CATSEGQGHTGELFF. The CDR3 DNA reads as TGTGCCACCAGTGAGGGACAGGGCCACACCGGGGAGCTGTTTTTT.

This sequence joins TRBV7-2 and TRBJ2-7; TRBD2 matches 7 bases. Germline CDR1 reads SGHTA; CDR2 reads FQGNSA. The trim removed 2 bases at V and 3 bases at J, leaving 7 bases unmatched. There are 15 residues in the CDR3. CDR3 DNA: TGTGCCAGCAGCTTAAACCCTCTAGCGGTCTACGAGCAGTACTTC. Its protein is CASSLNPLAVYEQYF.

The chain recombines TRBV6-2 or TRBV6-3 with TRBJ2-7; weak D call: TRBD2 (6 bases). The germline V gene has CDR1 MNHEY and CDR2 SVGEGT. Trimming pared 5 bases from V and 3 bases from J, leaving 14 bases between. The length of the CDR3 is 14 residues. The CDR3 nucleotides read TGTGCCAGCAGTGCCCGGAAGACTAGCTACGAGCAGTACTTC. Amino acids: CASSARKTSYEQYF.

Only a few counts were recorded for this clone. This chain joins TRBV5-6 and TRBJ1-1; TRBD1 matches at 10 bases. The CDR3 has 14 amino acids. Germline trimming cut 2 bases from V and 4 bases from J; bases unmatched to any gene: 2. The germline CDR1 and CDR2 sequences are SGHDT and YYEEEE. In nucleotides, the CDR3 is TGTGCCAGCAGCTTCTGGGACAGGGGCACTGAAGCTTTCTTT. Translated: CASSFWDRGTEAFF.

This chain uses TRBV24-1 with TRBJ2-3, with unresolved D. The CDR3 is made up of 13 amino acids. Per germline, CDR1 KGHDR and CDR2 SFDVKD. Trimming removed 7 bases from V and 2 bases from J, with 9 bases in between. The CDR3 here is CATRSTDTDTQYF. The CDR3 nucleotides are TGTGCCACCAGATCCACTGACACAGATACGCAGTATTTT.

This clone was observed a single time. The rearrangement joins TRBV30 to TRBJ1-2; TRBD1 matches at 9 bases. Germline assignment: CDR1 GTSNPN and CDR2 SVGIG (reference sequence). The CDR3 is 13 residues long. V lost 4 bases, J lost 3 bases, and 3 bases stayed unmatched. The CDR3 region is CAWNRQGDYGYTF. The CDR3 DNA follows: TGTGCCTGGAACAGACAGGGGGACTATGGCTACACCTTC.

CDR3: CASSLAQGRLTTQYF. The DNA of the CDR3 is TGTGCCAGCAGCTTAGCTCAGGGCCGCCTTACGACCCAGTACTTC. V is TRBV7-6 and J is TRBJ2-5; possible D gene TRBD1, 5 bases. Trimming cost V 0 bases and J 7 bases, with 15 bases left between them. The CDR3 contains 15 residues. Looked up from germline, CDR1 is SGHVS and CDR2 is FNYEAQ.

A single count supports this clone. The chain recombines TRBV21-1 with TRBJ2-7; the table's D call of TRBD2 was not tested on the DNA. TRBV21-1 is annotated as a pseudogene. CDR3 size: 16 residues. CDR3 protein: CASSKYSWEFSYEQYF. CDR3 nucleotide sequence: TGTGCCAGCAGCAAATATTCCTGGGAGTTTTCCTACGAGCAGTACTTC.

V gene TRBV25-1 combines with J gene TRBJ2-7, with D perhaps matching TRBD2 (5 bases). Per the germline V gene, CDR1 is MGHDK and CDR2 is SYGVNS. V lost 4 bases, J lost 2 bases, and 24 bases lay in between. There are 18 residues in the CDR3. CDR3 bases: TGTGCCAGCAGTGCCGTCTCCTGGGAGTCTAGCCGTCCCTACGAGCAGTACTTC. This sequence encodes CASSAVSWESSRPYEQYF.

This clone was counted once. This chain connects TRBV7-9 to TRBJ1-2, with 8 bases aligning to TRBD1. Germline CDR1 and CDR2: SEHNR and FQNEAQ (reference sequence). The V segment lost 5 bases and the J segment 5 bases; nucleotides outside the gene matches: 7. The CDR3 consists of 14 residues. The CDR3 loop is CASSKTGDYYGYTF. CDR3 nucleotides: TGTGCCAGCAGCAAGACAGGGGATTATTATGGCTACACCTTC.

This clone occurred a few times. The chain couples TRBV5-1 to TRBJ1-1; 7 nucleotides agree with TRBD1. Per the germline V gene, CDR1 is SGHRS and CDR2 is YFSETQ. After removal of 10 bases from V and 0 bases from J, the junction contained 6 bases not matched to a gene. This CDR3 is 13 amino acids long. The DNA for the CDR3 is TGCGCCTGCAAGGGGGCCTTGAACACTGAAGCTTTCTTT. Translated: CACKGALNTEAFF.

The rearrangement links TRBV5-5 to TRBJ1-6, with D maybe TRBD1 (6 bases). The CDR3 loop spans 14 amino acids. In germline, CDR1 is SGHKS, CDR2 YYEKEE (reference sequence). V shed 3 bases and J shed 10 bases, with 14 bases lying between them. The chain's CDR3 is CASSWQGPNSPLHF. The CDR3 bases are TGTGCCAGCAGCTGGCAGGGGCCGAACTCACCCCTCCACTTT.

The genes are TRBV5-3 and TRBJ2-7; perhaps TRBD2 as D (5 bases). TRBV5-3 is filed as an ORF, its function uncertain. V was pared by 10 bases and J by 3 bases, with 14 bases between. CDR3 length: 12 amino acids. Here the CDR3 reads CARALDLYEQYF. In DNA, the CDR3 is TGTGCCCGGGCACTAGACCTCTACGAGCAGTACTTC.

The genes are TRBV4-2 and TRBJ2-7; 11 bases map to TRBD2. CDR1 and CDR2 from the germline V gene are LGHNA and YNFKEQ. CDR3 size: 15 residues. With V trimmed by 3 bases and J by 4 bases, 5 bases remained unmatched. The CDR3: CASSQSGTSGYEQYF. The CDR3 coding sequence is TGTGCCAGCAGCCAGTCCGGGACTAGCGGTTACGAGCAGTACTTC.